Shown below are 21 T cell receptor beta chains from a single sample sequenced in a study of blood T cell repertoires in COVID-19. Method: immunoSEQ multiplex PCR; TCRdb's copy keeps in-frame clones and lacks some. The sample consists of over 250,000 clones, around four fifths of them appearing once. The sample consisted of PBMCs or T cells enriched from blood (not recorded which). All receptors come from a man younger than 40 with acute COVID-19.

The rearrangement joins TRBV7-8 to TRBJ1-2; TRBD1 is a possible D gene (5 bases). Germline CDR1 reads SGHVS; CDR2 reads FQNEAQ. With 5 bases removed from V and 8 bases from J, the gap between germline ends came to 15 bases. CDR3 length: 13 residues. Here the CDR3 reads CASSRLAGLGYTF. In DNA form, the CDR3 reads TGTGCCAGCAGCCGACTGGCAGGGTTAGGCTACACCTTC.

CDR3 DNA sequence: TGCGCCAGCAGCCACCATTCGGGTGGCACTGAAGCTTTCTTT. Protein product: CASSHHSGGTEAFF. This chain connects TRBV4-1 to TRBJ1-1; D not certain. Trimming took 3 bases from V and 4 from J, leaving 12 bases between them. CDR3 length equals 14 residues. Looked up from germline, CDR1 is MGHRA and CDR2 is YSYEKL.

The chain uses TRBV10-1 and TRBJ1-3; no clear D gene. V was pared by 7 bases and J by 0 bases, with 16 bases between. Germline V gives CDR1 WNHNN, CDR2 SYGVQD (reference sequence). CDR3 length: 16 residues. The CDR3 loop is CASILRSRPSGNTIYF. The CDR3 bases are TGCGCCAGCATTTTGCGGAGCCGCCCCTCTGGAAACACCATATATTTT.

CDR3: CASSPGVGEKGGELFF. CDR3 DNA: TGTGCCAGTAGTCCGGGGGTAGGGGAAAAAGGCGGGGAGCTGTTTTTT. This chain joins TRBV19 and TRBJ2-2; tentatively, D is TRBD2 (6 bases). Germline CDR1 is LNHDA and CDR2 is SQIVND (reference sequence). The ends were cut back, 5 bases at V and 7 bases at J, with 20 bases in the middle. This CDR3 contains 16 residues.

The V gene is TRBV5-4, the J gene TRBJ1-1; D not resolved. The CDR3 spans 16 residues. V lost 0 bases to trimming and J lost 1 base, with 13 bases between them. Per germline, CDR1 SGHNT and CDR2 YYREEE (reference sequence). DNA of the CDR3: TGTGCCAGCAGCTTGGCCGGTCGCCGCCGGAACACTGAAGCTTTCTTT. Its translation: CASSLAGRRRNTEAFF.

The V gene is TRBV5-4, the J gene TRBJ2-2; 10 nucleotides align to TRBD1. This CDR3 contains 15 residues. V gave up 6 bases and J gave up 5 bases; unmatched junction bases: 7. Germline V gene lookup returns CDR1 SGHNT and CDR2 YYREEE (reference sequence). The CDR3 here is CASMPGTGDTGELFF. CDR3 DNA: TGTGCCAGCATGCCAGGGACAGGGGATACCGGGGAGCTGTTTTTT.

The V call is TRBV7-2, the J call TRBJ2-7; D call uncertain. The germline V gene has CDR1 SGHTA and CDR2 FQGNSA. Trimming pared 6 bases from V and 0 bases from J, leaving 6 bases between. CDR3 size: 12 residues. For the CDR3, the DNA is TGTGCCAGCAGTTCTAGCTCCTACGAGCAGTACGTC. Encoded protein: CASSSSSYEQYV.

The chain has TRBV5-6 and TRBJ1-5; TRBD1 might be the D (6 bases). The CDR3 totals 13 residues. Germline-derived CDR1 and CDR2 are SGHDT and YYEEEE. V was clipped by 2 bases and J by 6 bases, with 9 bases between them. The CDR3 spells CASSFRGAQPQHF. For the CDR3, the DNA is TGTGCCAGCAGCTTCAGGGGCGCTCAGCCCCAGCATTTT.

The chain uses TRBV11-3 and TRBJ1-4, with TRBD1 matching 7 bases. CDR3 size: 14 residues. V was pared by 2 bases and J by 8 bases, with 5 bases of the junction left unmatched. The germline V gene has CDR1 SGHNT and CDR2 YENEEA. The CDR3 region has the DNA TGTGCCAGCAGCTTAATCACCAGGGGGGAAAAACTGTTTTTT. This encodes CASSLITRGEKLFF.

The V and J genes are TRBV5-1 and TRBJ1-6, with 7 positions matching TRBD1. This CDR3 has 16 amino acids. V dropped 1 base and J dropped 7; count of bases not matched to a gene: 8. From germline, CDR1 is SGHRS and CDR2 YFSETQ. The CDR3 region is CASSLSSDRANSPLHF. CDR3 DNA: TGCGCCAGCAGCTTGAGTTCAGACAGGGCAAATTCACCCCTCCACTTT.

This chain uses TRBV4-1 with TRBJ1-2; D not certain. There are 15 residues in the CDR3. Germline V gene lookup returns CDR1 MGHRA and CDR2 YSYEKL. Trimming took 8 bases from V and 2 from J, leaving 18 bases between them. The CDR3 DNA sequence: TGCGCCAGCTCCCGCGCGGGGAGGTTAAACTATGGCTACACCTTC. Its translation is CASSRAGRLNYGYTF.

The chain combines TRBV19 with TRBJ1-2, with D perhaps matching TRBD1 (6 bases). Germline V lookup: CDR1 LNHDA, CDR2 SQIVND (reference sequence). With 8 bases removed from V and 1 base from J, the gap between germline ends came to 14 bases. CDR3 size: 14 residues. The CDR3 bases are TGTGCCAGTTCTCGGGAGGGGGTTAACTATGGCTACACCTTC. Its translation is CASSREGVNYGYTF.

The chain links TRBV9 to TRBJ2-5, with D hard to call. CDR1 is SGDLS, CDR2 YYNGEE, per germline. CDR3 length equals 13 residues. V was cut by 0 bases and J by 2 bases, with 5 bases left in between. The CDR3 protein is CASSVGGQETQYF. The CDR3 bases are TGTGCCAGCAGCGTAGGAGGTCAAGAGACCCAGTACTTC.

V usage is TRBV5-1 and J usage is TRBJ2-6, with 8 bases lining up with TRBD1. The CDR3 is made up of 16 amino acids. Germline-derived CDR1 and CDR2 are SGHRS and YFSETQ. The V gene end was trimmed by 0 bases and the J gene end by 2 bases; junction bases not matched to a gene: 1. The CDR3 nucleotides are TGCGCCAGCAGCTTGGTACAGGGGGCTGGGGCCAACGTCCTGACTTTC. It codes for CASSLVQGAGANVLTF.

In its sample, this clone was seen once. This chain joins TRBV14 and TRBJ2-1; maybe TRBD2 (6 bases). This CDR3 contains 12 residues. Germline-derived CDR1 and CDR2 are SGHDN and FVKESK. V lost 6 bases and J 5 bases, leaving 8 bases between the germline ends. CDR3 coding DNA: TGTGCCAGCAGGCGCGGGGACAATGAGCAGTTCTTC. Translating it yields CASRRGDNEQFF.

This chain uses TRBV11-2 with TRBJ2-1, with 9 bases aligning to TRBD2. Trimming cost V 3 bases and J 16 bases; bases outside gene matches: 13. This CDR3 has 14 residues. The germline CDR1 and CDR2 sequences are SGHAT and FQNNGV. In DNA form, the CDR3 reads TGTGCCAGCAGCTTGCAAATAGCGGCGGGAGGGGGTTTCTTC. This gives the protein CASSLQIAAGGGFF.

The chain uses TRBV11-2 and TRBJ2-7, with 7 bases fitting TRBD2. Germline CDR1 is SGHAT and CDR2 is FQNNGV. The CDR3 length is 15 residues. V shed 5 bases and J 6 bases; nucleotides not matched to a gene: 13. The CDR3 loop is CASSRTSIKLGEQYV. DNA of the CDR3: TGTGCCAGCAGCCGGACTAGTATAAAACTCGGCGAGCAGTACGTC.

For this clone: One end of the junction fails to match germline, which may point to a read error. The V and J genes are TRBV30 and TRBJ1-2; possible D gene TRBD1, 6 bases. This CDR3 is 13 amino acids long. Germline CDR1 and CDR2: GTSNPN and SVGIG (reference sequence). Here the CDR3 reads CAWRVTGSYGYTF. CDR3 nucleotides: TGTGCCTGGCGTGTCACAGGGAGCTATGGCTACACCTTC.

This chain links TRBV6-5 with TRBJ2-1; TRBD2 matches 14 bases. V lost 5 bases, J lost 10 bases, and 7 bases stayed unmatched. This CDR3 contains 15 residues. Germline V gives CDR1 MNHEY, CDR2 SVGAGI. The CDR3 reads CASSPGLAGGFEQFF. The CDR3, as DNA: TGTGCCAGCAGTCCTGGACTAGCGGGAGGTTTCGAGCAGTTCTTC.

This clone has only one observation. J is TRBJ1-2 and V is TRBV2; D unresolved. The ends were cut back, 4 bases at V and 8 bases at J, with 17 bases in the middle. CDR1 is SNHLY, CDR2 FYNNEI, per germline. The CDR3 loop spans 14 amino acids. The CDR3 nucleotides are TGTGCCAGCAGTGGAAGAGGGATTTTACGAGGCTACACCTTC. This gives the protein CASSGRGILRGYTF.

This clone was seen only a few times. This chain connects TRBV27 to TRBJ1-6; a possible D gene is TRBD1 (6 bases). The germline CDR1 and CDR2 sequences are MNHEY and SMNVEV (reference sequence). The V end lost 2 bases, the J end lost 8 bases, and 7 bases lay between the germline ends. The CDR3 loop spans 13 amino acids. Here the CDR3 reads CASSLRGYSPLHF. The DNA of the CDR3 is TGTGCCAGCAGTTTAAGGGGGTATTCACCCCTCCACTTT.